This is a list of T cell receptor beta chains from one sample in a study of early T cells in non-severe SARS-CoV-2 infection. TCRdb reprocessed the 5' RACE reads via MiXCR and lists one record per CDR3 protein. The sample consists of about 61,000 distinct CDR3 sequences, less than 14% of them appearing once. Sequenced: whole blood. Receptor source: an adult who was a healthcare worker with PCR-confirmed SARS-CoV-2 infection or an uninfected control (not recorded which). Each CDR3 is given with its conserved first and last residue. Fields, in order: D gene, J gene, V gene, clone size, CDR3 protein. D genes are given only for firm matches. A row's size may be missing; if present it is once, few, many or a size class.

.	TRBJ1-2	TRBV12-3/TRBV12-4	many	CASSLNGVRDGYTF
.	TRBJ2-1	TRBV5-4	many	CASSLRDGLNEQFF
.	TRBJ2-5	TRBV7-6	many	CASRIGGGETQYF
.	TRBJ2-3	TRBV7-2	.	CASSSGRTGSTDTQYF
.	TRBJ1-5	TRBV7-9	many	CASSLARISDGDRERGNQPQHF
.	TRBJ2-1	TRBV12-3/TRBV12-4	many	CASRGGRFLNEQFF
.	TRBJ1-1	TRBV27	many	CASSLSRGPEAFF
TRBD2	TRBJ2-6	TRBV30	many	CATGRSGANVLTF
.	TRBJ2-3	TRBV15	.	CATQSPDTDTQYF
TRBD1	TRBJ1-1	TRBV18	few	CASSPGTANTEAFF
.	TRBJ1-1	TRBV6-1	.	CASSELTRNTEAFF
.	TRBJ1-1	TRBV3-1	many	CASSRGMEAFF
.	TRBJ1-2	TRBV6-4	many	CASSRTAGGYDGYTF
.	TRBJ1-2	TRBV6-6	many	CASSYGAAEYGYTF
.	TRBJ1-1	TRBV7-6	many	CASSPGPRVRVNTEAFF
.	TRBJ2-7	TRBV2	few	CASRGPYEQYF
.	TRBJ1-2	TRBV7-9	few	CASSPSNQDGYTF
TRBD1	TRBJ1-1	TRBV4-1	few	CASSQRQGGTEAFF
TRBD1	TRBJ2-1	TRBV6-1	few	CASSEEGQGINEQFF
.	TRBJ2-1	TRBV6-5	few	CASSRELNNEQFF
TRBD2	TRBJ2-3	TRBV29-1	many	CSVRAGYTDTQYF
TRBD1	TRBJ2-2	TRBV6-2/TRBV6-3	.	CASSFRQGTGELFF
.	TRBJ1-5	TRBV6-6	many	CASSENAGDGNQPQHF
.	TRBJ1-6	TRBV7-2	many	CASSSPTGSVSPLHF
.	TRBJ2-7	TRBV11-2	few	CASSSRLEVSYEQYF
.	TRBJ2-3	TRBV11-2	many	CASSLGRGARTDTQYF